This T cell receptor beta chain was recovered during a study of radiotherapy plus CTLA-4 blockade in lung cancer (dated by TCRdb to the late 2010s). For context, the study as a whole: Objective responses occurred in approximately 19% of enrolled patients, and around 29% achieved disease control. Summary of the overall study and its limitations: The strongest predictors of response, as reported, were early dynamic changes in blood T cell clones along with a rise in serum interferon-beta after radiation. After treatment with radiotherapy and ipilimumab, TCR clones that originated in tumors expanded in peripheral blood.

Worth noting for this clone: Its binding antigen is unknown. Base qualities are not provided; no much larger clone lies one nucleotide away.

In this study, focal radiation therapy paired with CTLA-4 blockade (ipilimumab) was tested in patients who had chemo-refractory metastatic non-small-cell lung cancer. The germline V gene (reference sequence) specifies LNHDA as CDR1 and SQIVND as CDR2. The CDR3 sequence holds 15 residues, the cysteine and phenylalanine included. Only CDR3 DNA remains: 45 bases, in frame from the first base. Germline trimming amounts to 6 bases on V and 4 bases on J, with 10 as the count of junction bases outside the gene matches. Library creation used the immunoSEQ multiplex PCR assay. The immuneACCESS repertoire file appears here via TCRdb, limited to in-frame rearrangements. These files lack a portion of the clones; in checked studies, under half of the deficit traces to unresolved V genes, and the cause of the others is not known. This sample holds tens of thousands of clones; roughly 86% were observed only once. 16% of the sample belongs to the ten largest clones.

The specimen was peripheral blood, collected from a patient treated with radiotherapy plus ipilimumab. The sequence joins TRBV19 to TRBJ2-5, and 8 junction bases match TRBD1. This sequence was found in a human donor with non-small cell lung cancer that progressed on radiotherapy plus ipilimumab. The DNA sequence is as follows: TGTGCCAGTAGCGACAGGGGAGCTTTTGGAGAGACCCAGTACTTC. Its product reads: CASSDRGAFGETQYF.